A selection of T cell receptor beta chains follows, all from one sample in a study of beta chain features in type 1 diabetes. Generated by immunoSEQ multiplex PCR, the TCRdb table keeps only in-frame clones and is missing some. The sample holds under 400,000 clones, less than 15% seen once. The material sequenced was central memory CD4+ T cells from blood. The receptors were sampled from a man between 25 and 39 years old in good health. CDR3s include the opening cysteine and the closing phenylalanine or tryptophan. D genes are given only for firm matches. Size is stated for part of the rows, as once, few or many counts, or as a class when the clone is expanded.

d_gene,v_gene,abundance,j_gene,CDR3aa,CDR3nt
-,TRBV4-3,-,TRBJ1-2,CASSQEGGVGGYTF,TGCGCCAGCAGCCAAGAAGGGGGTGTCGGTGGCTACACCTTC
-,TRBV4-1,few,TRBJ1-4,CASSQKGLGQPLNEKLFF,TGCGCCAGCAGCCAAAAAGGCCTCGGACAGCCACTCAATGAAAAACTGTTTTTT
-,TRBV12-5,-,TRBJ1-3,CASGNFTGDSGNTIYF,TGTGCTAGTGGTAACTTCACCGGGGATTCTGGAAACACCATATATTTT
TRBD1,TRBV7-2,-,TRBJ1-2,CASSQTGPNGYTF,TGTGCCAGCAGCCAGACAGGGCCTAATGGCTACACCTTC
-,TRBV27,-,TRBJ2-3,CASSSAGNTDTQYF,TGTGCCAGCAGTTCGGCGGGAAACACAGATACGCAGTATTTT
-,TRBV18,few,TRBJ1-3,CASSAKGNSGNTIYF,TGTGCCAGCTCTGCAAAAGGCAACTCTGGAAACACCATATATTTT
TRBD2,TRBV10-3,few,TRBJ2-2,CAITASGGAVGELFF,TGTGCCATCACTGCTAGCGGGGGGGCCGTCGGGGAGCTGTTTTTT
-,TRBV7-9,few,TRBJ2-1,CASSPRGREQFF,TGTGCCAGCAGCCCCCGGGGGCGTGAGCAGTTCTTC
-,TRBV19,many,TRBJ2-1,CASSIFHEQFF,TGTGCCAGTAGTATATTCCATGAGCAGTTCTTC
TRBD1,TRBV5-4,many,TRBJ1-1,CASSIDRGKNTEAFF,TGTGCCAGCAGCATAGACAGGGGGAAGAACACTGAAGCTTTCTTT
-,TRBV7-2,-,TRBJ2-2,CASSLAGLDTGELFF,TGTGCCAGCAGCTTAGCCGGGTTGGACACCGGGGAGCTGTTTTTT
TRBD2,TRBV27,few,TRBJ2-1,CASSTVAGGLYNEQFF,TGTGCCAGCAGTACTGTAGCGGGAGGGTTATACAATGAGCAGTTCTTC
TRBD1,TRBV18,-,TRBJ1-1,CASSSYRGKTEAFF,TGTGCCAGCTCAAGCTACAGGGGTAAGACTGAAGCTTTCTTT
-,TRBV7-2,-,TRBJ2-3,CASASSSGPTDTQYF,TGTGCCAGCGCTTCCTCTTCCGGGCCCACAGATACGCAGTATTTT
TRBD1,TRBV27,few,TRBJ2-6,CASSSDRGQSGANVLTF,TGTGCCAGCAGTTCCGACAGGGGGCAATCTGGGGCCAACGTCCTGACTTTC
TRBD2,TRBV5-4,-,TRBJ2-1,CASSGTSRDNEQFF,TGTGCCAGCAGCGGGACTAGCAGGGACAATGAGCAGTTCTTC